A single sample gave rise to the 21 T cell receptor beta chains below, sequenced in a study of cytomegalovirus exposure and HLA in healthy donors. PCR used 60 Vbeta primers and 13 Jbeta primers. Repertoires were generated with immunoSEQ multiplex PCR, while TCRdb's copy carries only in-frame clones and drops some. The listing contains about 160,000 clones. The sample taken for sequencing was PBMCs. The source is a man younger than 40 in good health and CMV-seronegative.

The chain uses TRBV10-3 and TRBJ1-5; 10 positions match TRBD1. Germline V lookup: CDR1 ENHRY, CDR2 SYGVKD. CDR3 length: 16 residues. V lost 3 bases and J lost 0; bases outside the gene matches: 2. The CDR3 bases are TGTGCCATCAGTGACGACAGGGGGCTTAGCAATCAGCCCCAGCATTTT. Translation gives CAISDDRGLSNQPQHF.

This chain joins TRBV18 and TRBJ2-6; tentatively, D is TRBD2 (5 bases). Germline V gene sequence: CDR1 KGHSH, CDR2 LQKENI. The CDR3 loop spans 16 amino acids. With 6 bases removed from V and 0 bases from J, the gap between germline ends came to 12 bases. CDR3: CASSSTGFSGANVLTF. DNA for the CDR3: TGTGCCAGCTCCTCGACGGGGTTCTCTGGGGCCAACGTCCTGACTTTC.

V usage is TRBV7-6 and J usage is TRBJ2-1; 10 bases map to TRBD2. The CDR3 loop spans 16 amino acids. J lost 0 bases, V lost 3 bases, and 2 bases had no gene match. The germline V gene encodes CDR1 SGHVS and CDR2 FNYEAQ. The CDR3 sequence: CASSFTSGDSYNEQFF. The CDR3 DNA is TGTGCCAGCAGCTTTACTAGCGGGGACTCCTACAATGAGCAGTTCTTC.

This rearrangement joins TRBV5-1 to TRBJ2-7, with 8 bases identical to TRBD1. Germline V gene sequence: CDR1 SGHRS, CDR2 YFSETQ. The CDR3 runs to 16 residues. Unmatched junction bases numbered 9, after V lost 1 base and J lost 3 bases. CDR3 sequence (DNA): TGCGCCAGCAGCTTGCGCGGACAGGGCGACATCTACGAGCAGTACTTC. It yields the protein CASSLRGQGDIYEQYF. Based on the CDR3 plus reference TRBV5-1 and TRBJ2-7, the full variable domain is KAGVTQTPRYLIKTRGQQVTLSCSPISGHRSVSWYQQTPGQGLQFLFEYFSETQRNKGNFPGRFSGRQFSNSRSEMNVSTLELGDSALYLCASSLRGQGDIYEQYFGPGTRLTVT.

This chain links TRBV7-9 with TRBJ2-1; D is unresolved. Germline V CDR1 and CDR2: SEHNR, FQNEAQ (reference sequence). This CDR3 spans 13 amino acids. Trimming removed 3 bases from V and 5 bases from J, with 8 bases in between. CDR3 nucleotide sequence: TGTGCCAGCAGCTTGTCCAGAAACAATGAGCAGTTCTTC. Its translation is CASSLSRNNEQFF.

The CDR3 loop reads CAWSVGGLGYTF. Written as DNA, the CDR3 is TGTGCCTGGAGTGTAGGGGGCCTCGGCTACACCTTC. This sequence joins TRBV30 and TRBJ1-2; 7 bases line up with TRBD1. The germline gives CDR1 GTSNPN, CDR2 SVGIG (reference sequence). Unmatched junction bases numbered 3, after V lost 0 bases and J lost 8 bases. The length of the CDR3 is 12 residues.

CDR3 coding DNA: TGTGCCAGCGGCAGGGGTACCTACGAGCAGTACTTC. Encoded protein: CASGRGTYEQYF. The rearrangement joins TRBV7-9 to TRBJ2-7, with TRBD1 as a possible D gene (6 bases). Trimming removed 8 bases from V and 2 bases from J, with 10 bases in between. Germline CDR1 reads SEHNR; CDR2 reads FQNEAQ (reference sequence). The CDR3 has 12 amino acids.

The chain combines TRBV7-7 with TRBJ2-1, with 10 bases identical to TRBD2. The CDR3 length is 15 residues. V dropped 3 bases and J dropped 5; count of bases not matched to a gene: 4. From germline, CDR1 is SSHAT and CDR2 FNYEAQ (reference sequence). The CDR3 nucleotides read TGTGCCAGCAGCTTGGGGACTAGCGCCCACAATGAGCAGTTCTTC. It codes for CASSLGTSAHNEQFF.

The V gene is TRBV30, the J gene TRBJ2-1; tentative D call: TRBD2 (6 bases). Trimming removed 5 bases from V and 9 bases from J, with 29 bases in between. CDR1 is GTSNPN and CDR2 is SVGIG in the germline V gene (reference sequence). CDR3 length equals 17 residues. In DNA form, the CDR3 reads TGTGCCTGGGGACGGGAGCCCTTCGAAATCGGGCTCGGTGAGCAGTTCTTC. This encodes CAWGREPFEIGLGEQFF.

V and J are TRBV7-2 and TRBJ2-1; 12 positions match TRBD2. Trimming at V came to 5 bases and at J to 7 bases, leaving 9 bases not matched to a gene. The CDR3 is 16 residues long. The V gene's germline CDR1 is SGHTA and CDR2 FQGNSA. The CDR3 sequence: CASSPRLAGVVNEQFF. For the CDR3, the DNA is TGTGCCAGCAGCCCGAGACTAGCGGGAGTTGTGAATGAGCAGTTCTTC.

The genes are TRBV28 and TRBJ2-3; TRBD2 matches at 8 bases. Germline assignment: CDR1 MDHEN and CDR2 SYDVKM. The CDR3 runs to 12 residues. CDR3 bases: TGTGCTGGGGCGGGGGGACCGGATACGCAGTATTTT. Protein: CAGAGGPDTQYF.

The chain combines TRBV7-9 with TRBJ1-2; the match to TRBD1 covers 8 bases. The V gene end was trimmed by 5 bases and the J gene end by 8 bases; junction bases not matched to a gene: 13. The CDR3 has 15 amino acids. Germline V lookup: CDR1 SEHNR, CDR2 FQNEAQ (reference sequence). This CDR3 reads CASSLPGTGPGGYTF. The CDR3 bases are TGTGCCAGCAGCCTACCTGGGACAGGCCCTGGGGGCTACACCTTC.

This chain joins TRBV4-2 and TRBJ2-7, with 7 positions matching TRBD1. Germline CDR1 and CDR2: LGHNA and YNFKEQ. The CDR3 extends over 18 amino acids. J was trimmed by 6 bases and V by 4 bases; bases with no gene match: 21. CDR3 DNA sequence: TGTGCCAGCAGCCGTGATATATCGTCGACAGGGCGACGGTCCGAGCAGTACTTC. Translation gives CASSRDISSTGRRSEQYF.

This chain joins TRBV6-1 and TRBJ2-2, with D tentatively TRBD1 (6 bases). CDR3 length: 15 amino acids. V dropped 6 bases and J dropped 5 bases, with 16 bases sitting between them. CDR1 is MNHNS, CDR2 SASEGT, per germline. The CDR3 protein is CASRIVGALTGELFF. In DNA form, the CDR3 reads TGTGCCAGCAGGATCGTGGGGGCGCTTACCGGGGAGCTGTTTTTT.

V gene TRBV2 combines with J gene TRBJ2-1, with 9 nucleotides matching TRBD1. CDR3 size: 14 residues. V was clipped by 8 bases and J by 7 bases; unmatched bases: 9. The germline V gene has CDR1 SNHLY and CDR2 FYNNEI. CDR3 loop: CASWPGQGLNEQFF. For the CDR3, the DNA is TGTGCCAGCTGGCCGGGACAGGGTTTGAATGAGCAGTTCTTC.

The chain is built from TRBV4-3 and TRBJ1-5; TRBD1 aligns across 9 bases. V lost 0 bases and J lost 7; bases outside the gene matches: 13. The germline CDR1 and CDR2 sequences are LGHNA and YSLEER. The CDR3 spans 18 residues. The chain's CDR3 is CASSQEVQGQGVGQPQHF. Here the CDR3 DNA reads TGCGCCAGCAGCCAAGAGGTCCAGGGACAGGGAGTCGGCCAGCCCCAGCATTTT.

The rearrangement joins TRBV19 to TRBJ2-3; 10 bases match TRBD2. The CDR3 loop spans 16 amino acids. CDR1 LNHDA and CDR2 SQIVND come from the germline V gene (reference sequence). The V gene end was trimmed by 3 bases and the J gene end by 4 bases; junction bases not matched to a gene: 7. CDR3 nucleotides: TGTGCCAGTAGTATTCAGAGCGGGGGGGGCGCAGATACGCAGTATTTT. Amino acids: CASSIQSGGGADTQYF.

The CDR3 loop is CASSQDINRAMGGYTF. For the CDR3, the DNA is TGCGCCAGCAGCCAAGATATTAACAGGGCTATGGGAGGCTACACCTTC. This rearrangement joins TRBV4-1 to TRBJ1-2, with D possibly matching TRBD1 (6 bases). This CDR3 region has 16 residues. V was shortened by 0 bases and J by 8 bases, with 19 bases between the two germline ends. From germline, CDR1 is MGHRA and CDR2 YSYEKL.

The chain uses TRBV7-9 and TRBJ2-7; 7 nucleotides match TRBD2. Germline V lookup: CDR1 SEHNR, CDR2 FQNEAQ (reference sequence). With 5 bases clipped from V and 5 bases from J, the junction kept 6 bases outside the gene matches. This CDR3 has 13 amino acids. DNA of the CDR3: TGTGCCAGCAGCCGACCTCTAGCGGACGAGCAGTACTTC. Its protein is CASSRPLADEQYF.

The chain is built from TRBV5-8 and TRBJ2-5; 7 nucleotides match TRBD1. The J call may not be correct, given that the DNA end is closer to TRBJ2-7. This CDR3 contains 17 residues. Germline values: CDR1 SGHTS, CDR2 YDEGEE. CDR3 DNA: TGTGCCAGCAGCCAGCCAGCGACAGGGTTTCCACTCTACGAGCAGTACTTC. Its translation is CASSQPATGFPLYEQYF.

V usage is TRBV6-5 and J usage is TRBJ1-2, with no clear D. V shed 2 bases and J shed 1 base, with 8 bases lying between them. There are 14 residues in the CDR3. The germline CDR1 and CDR2 sequences are MNHEY and SVGAGI. This chain's CDR3 is CASSYGEGNYGYTF. In DNA, the CDR3 is TGTGCCAGCAGTTACGGGGAGGGTAACTATGGCTACACCTTC.